This paragraph reports one TCR beta chain. Its antigen is not yet known. No quality values exist for individual bases; no much larger clone is one base distant. Whole blood was collected in K2EDTA tubes by collaborating institutions according to the institutions' own protocols. For TCRbeta analysis, collaborator samples were shipped as frozen whole blood, as isolated PBMCs, or as DNA extracted from either sample type. This sample stems from a study of blood T cell repertoires in COVID-19 (dated by TCRdb to the early 2020s). Study-wide context: Collaborator samples came from the United States, Italy and Spain and covered acute and convalescent phases of COVID-19. The material from the prospective study consisted of cDNA or gDNA derived from T cells, B-cell-depleted T cells, or PBMCs. Deeply sampled blood TCRbeta repertoires from subjects exposed to, actively infected with, or recovered from COVID-19 were included in the dataset. The repertoires were released in a freely available public database intended as a resource for research on the immune response to SARS-CoV-2. Samples came from the ongoing ImmuneRACE study (first 160 participants) plus 1,254 subjects from 6 global collaborators. A de-identified subject ID, COVID-19 status, age in years and sex were almost always included in the sample metadata. Where available, HLA class I and class II types were obtained from metadata supplied by the sample provider rather than from assay-based typing.

The investigation overall reported the following: Clinical and demographic metadata were provided uncurated, with the amount varying by source and participant.

TCRbeta CDR3 regions were amplified from genomic DNA using the immunoSEQ Assay, a bias-controlled multiplex PCR. On the authors' methods: The number of nucleated cells in each sample was estimated by amplification of reference gene primers within the assay. To quantify the absolute abundance of each unique TCRbeta CDR3 rearrangement, sequence reads were collapsed and filtered. For each sample, productive Simpson clonality was calculated by taking the square root of Simpson's diversity index across productive rearrangements. TCRdb limited this immuneACCESS table to in-frame rearrangements with V and J called. A share of clones is missing; checked studies link under half to unresolved V genes, and the rest is unexplained. V and J calls and clone size are copied from that table; D and trimming were computed from the DNA. In this sample the table shows about 100,000 clones, more than 70% of which occur a single time. The ten largest clones capture around 6.5% of the sample.

Sequencing was performed on peripheral blood. The receptor was isolated from a man aged 45-65 years with active or convalescent COVID-19.

The CDR3 has the sequence CASSENVQGAHQPQHF. The DNA sequence is TGTGCCAGCAGTGAAAATGTACAGGGGGCCCATCAGCCCCAGCATTTT. The chain is encoded by TRBV6-1 joined to TRBJ1-5; 9 of the junction bases match TRBD1. Counted from cysteine to phenylalanine, this CDR3 has 16 amino acids. CDR3 DNA is the only sequence kept; it has 48 bases, read in frame from the first base. The germline V gene supplies CDR1 MNHNS and CDR2 SASEGT. V is pruned by 2 bases and J by 5 bases, leaving 7 bases of the junction without a gene match.